This T cell receptor beta chain was sequenced during a study of blood T cell repertoires in COVID-19. The CDR3 runs 14 residues. Germline V gene lookup returns CDR1 MDHEN and CDR2 SYDVKM. V was trimmed by 4 bases and J by 3 bases, leaving 10 bases between them. Measured with immunoSEQ multiplex PCR; TCRdb has only the in-frame clones, and not every one. The sample carries under 90,000 clones, around nine tenths recorded once. This clone was seen a single time. The sequence was collected from a woman between 50 and 59 years old with COVID-19, enrolled during active disease. The chain recombines TRBV28 with TRBJ1-5; TRBD1 is a possible D gene (5 bases). The sequenced sample consisted of peripheral blood. The CDR3 region is CASSSPGVNQPQHF. The CDR3 nucleotides read TGTGCCAGCAGTTCTCCGGGGGTCAATCAGCCCCAGCATTTT.